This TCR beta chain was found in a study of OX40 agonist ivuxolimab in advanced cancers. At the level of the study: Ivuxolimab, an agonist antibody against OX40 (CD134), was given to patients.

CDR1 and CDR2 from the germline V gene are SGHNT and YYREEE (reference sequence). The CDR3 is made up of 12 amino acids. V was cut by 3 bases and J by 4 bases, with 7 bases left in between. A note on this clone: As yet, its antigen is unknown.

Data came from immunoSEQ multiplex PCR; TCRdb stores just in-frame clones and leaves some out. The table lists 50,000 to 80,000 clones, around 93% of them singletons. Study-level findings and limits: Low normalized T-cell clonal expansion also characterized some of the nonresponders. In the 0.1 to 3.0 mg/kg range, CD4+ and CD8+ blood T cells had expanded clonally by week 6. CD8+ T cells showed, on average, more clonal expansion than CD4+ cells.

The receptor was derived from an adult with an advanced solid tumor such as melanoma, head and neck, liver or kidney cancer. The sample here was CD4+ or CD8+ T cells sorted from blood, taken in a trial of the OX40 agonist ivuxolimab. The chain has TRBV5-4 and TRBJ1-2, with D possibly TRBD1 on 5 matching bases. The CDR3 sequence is CASSYDSYGYTF. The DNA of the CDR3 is TGTGCCAGCAGCTACGACAGCTATGGCTACACCTTC. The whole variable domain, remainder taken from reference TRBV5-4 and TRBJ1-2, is ETGVTQSPTHLIKTRGQQVTLRCSSQSGHNTVSWYQQALGQGPQFIFQYYREEENGRGNFPPRFSGLQFPNYSSELNVNALELDDSALYLCASSYDSYGYTFGSGTRLTVV.